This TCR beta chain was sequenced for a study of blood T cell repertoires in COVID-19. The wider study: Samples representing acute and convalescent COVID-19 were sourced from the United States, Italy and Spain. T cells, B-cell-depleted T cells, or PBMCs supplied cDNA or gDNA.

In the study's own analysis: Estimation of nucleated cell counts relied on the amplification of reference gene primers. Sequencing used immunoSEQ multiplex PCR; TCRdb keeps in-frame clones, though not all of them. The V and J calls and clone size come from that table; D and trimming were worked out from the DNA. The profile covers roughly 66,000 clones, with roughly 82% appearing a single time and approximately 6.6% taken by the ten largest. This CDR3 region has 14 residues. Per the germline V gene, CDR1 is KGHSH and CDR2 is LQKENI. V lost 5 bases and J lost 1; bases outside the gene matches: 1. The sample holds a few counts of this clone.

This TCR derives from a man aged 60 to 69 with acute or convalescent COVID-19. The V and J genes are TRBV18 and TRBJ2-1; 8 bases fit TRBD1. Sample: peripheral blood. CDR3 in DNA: TGTGCCAGCTCAGGGACAGGTTCCTACAATGAGCAGTTCTTC. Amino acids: CASSGTGSYNEQFF.